Following are 14 T cell receptor beta chains from one sample sequenced in a study of T cell responses to AZD1222 COVID-19 vaccine. Using immunoSEQ multiplex PCR, the repertoire was profiled, and TCRdb retains in-frame clones only, with some absent. This sample has some 130,000 clones, with 84% found just once. The starting material was peripheral blood, obtained on day 0 of AZD1222 vaccination. These receptors were taken from an adult in good health.

The chain employs TRBV18 and TRBJ1-1; 12 bases agree with TRBD1. After removal of 2 bases from V and 4 bases from J, the junction contained 14 bases not matched to a gene. The CDR3 totals 19 residues. From germline, CDR1 is KGHSH and CDR2 LQKENI. DNA for the CDR3: TGTGCCAGCTCACCATATTCCGGGACAGGGGGCGCGTGGGTCACTGAAGCTTTCTTT. Residues: CASSPYSGTGGAWVTEAFF.

The chain couples TRBV2 to TRBJ1-6; D perhaps matches TRBD1 (5 bases). This CDR3 is built from 18 residues. The ends were cut back, 1 base at V and 7 bases at J, with 20 bases in the middle. Germline V CDR1 and CDR2: SNHLY, FYNNEI. The CDR3 protein is CASSEVFLRAGRNSPLHF. In DNA form, the CDR3 reads TGTGCCAGCAGTGAAGTCTTTCTTAGGGCAGGGAGGAATTCACCCCTCCACTTT.

In its sample, this clone was seen a few times. The J gene is TRBJ1-2, the V gene TRBV24-1; 10 bases line up with TRBD1. Germline V CDR1 and CDR2: KGHDR, SFDVKD. The V segment lost 2 bases and the J segment 8 bases; nucleotides outside the gene matches: 7. The CDR3 has 15 amino acids. The CDR3 is CATSDSRDRGLGYTF. CDR3 sequence (DNA): TGTGCCACCAGTGATTCAAGGGACAGGGGCTTGGGCTACACCTTC.

The CDR3 loop reads CASSFFTGRTSPLHF. The CDR3 nucleotides read TGTGCCAGCAGTTTTTTTACGGGGCGAACCTCACCCCTCCACTTT. The chain joins TRBV27 to TRBJ1-6, with a weak D call TRBD1 (5 bases). The germline V gene has CDR1 MNHEY and CDR2 SMNVEV (reference sequence). The CDR3 runs 15 residues. The germline V and J ends were trimmed by 3 bases and 10 bases, with 16 bases remaining between them.

The chain couples TRBV30 to TRBJ1-1; 11 bases align to TRBD1. From germline, CDR1 is GTSNPN and CDR2 SVGIG (reference sequence). The CDR3 is 14 amino acids. V gave up 0 bases and J gave up 6 bases; unmatched junction bases: 3. Here the CDR3 reads CAWSVLGQGAEAFF. The CDR3 nucleotides are TGTGCCTGGAGTGTACTGGGACAGGGGGCTGAAGCTTTCTTT.

The rearrangement links TRBV3-1 (or the pseudogene TRBV3-2) to TRBJ2-1; D is uncertain. The germline V gene encodes CDR1 LGHDT and CDR2 YNNKEL (reference sequence). The V and J ends lost 0 bases and 1 base respectively, with 7 bases between them. The CDR3 has 15 amino acids. This CDR3 reads CASSQDKRSYNEQFF. CDR3 in DNA: TGTGCCAGCAGCCAAGATAAGAGGTCCTACAATGAGCAGTTCTTC.

The chain uses TRBV5-1 and TRBJ2-3, with D tentatively TRBD2 (5 bases). Trimming pared 7 bases from V and 6 bases from J, leaving 15 bases between. The CDR3 loop spans 13 amino acids. In germline, CDR1 is SGHRS, CDR2 YFSETQ. CDR3 protein: CASYEGSKDTQYF. The CDR3 DNA follows: TGCGCCAGCTATGAAGGGAGTAAGGATACGCAGTATTTT.

The chain employs TRBV7-2 and TRBJ2-7, with D perhaps TRBD1 (5 bases). The V end lost 2 bases, the J end lost 1 base, and 18 bases lay between the germline ends. Germline values: CDR1 SGHTA, CDR2 FQGNSA. The CDR3 is 17 residues long. CDR3 sequence: CASSLLDLGRASYEQYF. CDR3 DNA: TGTGCCAGCAGCTTACTTGATCTGGGCAGGGCTTCCTACGAGCAGTACTTC.

This clone was counted only a few times. The chain has TRBV11-2 and TRBJ1-1; 10 bases line up with TRBD1. This CDR3 has 15 amino acids. V lost 5 bases to trimming and J lost 4 bases; unmatched junction nucleotides: 7. Germline values: CDR1 SGHAT, CDR2 FQNNGV. The CDR3 bases are TGTGCCAGCAGCGTGACAGGGGGCACCTCCACTGAAGCTTTCTTT. Protein product: CASSVTGGTSTEAFF. Together with reference TRBV11-2 and TRBJ1-1, the CDR3 gives the full variable domain: EAGVAQSPRYKIIEKRQSVAFWCNPISGHATLYWYQQILGQGPKLLIQFQNNGVVDDSQLPKDRFSAERLKGVDSTLKIQPAKLEDSAVYLCASSVTGGTSTEAFFGQGTRLTVV.

This clone was seen a single time. The V and J genes are TRBV30 and TRBJ1-1; 9 bases are shared with TRBD1. CDR3 length: 13 residues. With 7 bases clipped from V and 5 bases from J, the junction kept 8 bases outside the gene matches. Germline values: CDR1 GTSNPN, CDR2 SVGIG (reference sequence). CDR3 sequence: CASYRGRGTEAFF. Here the CDR3 DNA reads TGTGCCTCCTACAGGGGGCGAGGTACTGAAGCTTTCTTT.

The chain uses TRBV5-5 and TRBJ1-2, with 9 bases matching TRBD1. With V trimmed by 1 base and J by 5 bases, 21 bases remained unmatched. Germline loops: CDR1 SGHKS, CDR2 YYEKEE (reference sequence). The CDR3 is made up of 20 amino acids. CDR3 sequence (DNA): TGTGCCAGCAGCTTGTACCGCGGCCAAATAGCCGGACAGGGGTATTATGGCTACACCTTC. Translated: CASSLYRGQIAGQGYYGYTF. The full variable domain, with the rest looked up from reference TRBV5-5 and TRBJ1-2, is DAGVTQSPTHLIKTRGQQVTLRCSPISGHKSVSWYQQVLGQGPQFIFQYYEKEERGRGNFPDRFSARQFPNYSSELNVNALLLGDSALYLCASSLYRGQIAGQGYYGYTFGSGTRLTVV.

The rearrangement uses TRBV28 and TRBJ1-6; D unclear. Germline-derived CDR1 and CDR2 are MDHEN and SYDVKM. The CDR3 extends over 11 amino acids. The germline V and J ends were trimmed by 2 bases and 13 bases, with 6 bases remaining between them. In DNA, the CDR3 is TGTGCCAGCAGTTTAGGGCTCCCCCTCCACTTT. Encoded protein: CASSLGLPLHF. The complete variable domain, with remaining parts taken from reference TRBV28 and TRBJ1-6, reads DVKVTQSSRYLVKRTGEKVFLECVQDMDHENMFWYRQDPGLGLRLIYFSYDVKMKEKGDIPEGYSVSREKKERFSLILESASTNQTSMYLCASSLGLPLHFGNGTRLTVT.

This sequence joins TRBV19 and TRBJ1-5, with TRBD1 matching over 9 bases. V trimming: 8 bases; J trimming: 7 bases; junction bases outside the gene matches: 6. This CDR3 has 13 residues. CDR1 and CDR2 (germline): LNHDA, SQIVND (reference sequence). The CDR3: CASYRGQGQPQHF. The CDR3 bases are TGTGCCAGTTACAGGGGGCAAGGACAGCCCCAGCATTTT.

The chain links TRBV5-4 to TRBJ1-2, with D perhaps matching TRBD1 (5 bases). Trimming removed 6 bases from V and 3 bases from J, with 15 bases in between. CDR1 is SGHNT and CDR2 is YYREEE in the germline V gene (reference sequence). The CDR3 sequence is 14 residues long. DNA for the CDR3: TGTGCCAGCACCCCGGAAGGCAGGGACTATGGCTACACCTTC. Protein sequence: CASTPEGRDYGYTF. The whole variable domain, filled in from reference TRBV5-4 and TRBJ1-2, reads ETGVTQSPTHLIKTRGQQVTLRCSSQSGHNTVSWYQQALGQGPQFIFQYYREEENGRGNFPPRFSGLQFPNYSSELNVNALELDDSALYLCASTPEGRDYGYTFGSGTRLTVV.